This T cell receptor beta chain appears in the sequencing data of a study of T cell repertoires in cytomegalovirus infection. Turning to the study itself: Based on public TCR beta signatures, there were indications of CMV infection and of a matching HLA type.

Regarding this clonotype: Its target is unknown.

TCRdb itself ran the reads through MiXCR, one entry per CDR3 protein. Among roughly 500,000 distinct CDR3 sequences listed, about 17% were seen once. Study results and caveats: There were HLA-C-restricted CMV-specific TCR beta clonotypes dominating the ex vivo response. Public TCR beta family frequency separated CMV-and-HLA carriers, including in an independent cohort.

This CDR3 has 13 amino acids. Per the germline V gene, CDR1 is DFQATT and CDR2 is SNEGSKA (reference sequence). Between the trimmed V and J ends, which lost 3 bases and 6 bases, there was a span of 15 bases. Sequencing was done on a sample of CD8+ T cells from PBMCs. This clonotype was sampled from a human donor in good health (CMV status not recorded). Some clones in this sample may be carry-over from other donors' samples. This rearrangement joins TRBV20-1 to TRBJ2-7, with D tentatively TRBD1 (6 bases). The CDR3 loop reads CSARSPTGPEQYF. In DNA form, the CDR3 reads TGCAGTGCTAGGTCTCCTACAGGGCCCGAGCAGTACTTC.